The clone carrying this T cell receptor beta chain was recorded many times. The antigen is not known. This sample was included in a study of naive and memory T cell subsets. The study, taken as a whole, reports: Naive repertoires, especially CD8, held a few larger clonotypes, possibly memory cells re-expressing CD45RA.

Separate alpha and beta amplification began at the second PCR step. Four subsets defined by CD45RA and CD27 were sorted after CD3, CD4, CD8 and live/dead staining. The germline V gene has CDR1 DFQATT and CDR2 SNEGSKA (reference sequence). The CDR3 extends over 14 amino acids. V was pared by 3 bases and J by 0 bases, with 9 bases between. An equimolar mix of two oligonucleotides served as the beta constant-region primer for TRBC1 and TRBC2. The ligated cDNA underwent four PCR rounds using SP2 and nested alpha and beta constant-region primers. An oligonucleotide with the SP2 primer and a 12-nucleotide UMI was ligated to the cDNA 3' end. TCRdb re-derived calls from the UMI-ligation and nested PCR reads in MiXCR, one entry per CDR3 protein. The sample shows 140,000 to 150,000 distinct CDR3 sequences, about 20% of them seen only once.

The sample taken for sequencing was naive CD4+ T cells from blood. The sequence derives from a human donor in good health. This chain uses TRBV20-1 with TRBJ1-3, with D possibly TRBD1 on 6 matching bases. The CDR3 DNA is TGCAGTGCTAGCTCGGACAGCTCTGGAAACACCATATATTTT. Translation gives CSASSDSSGNTIYF.